The table lists the clone carrying this TCR beta chain with a few counts. This specimen belongs to a study of identical twins. TCRdb reanalysed the 5' RACE reads using MiXCR and keeps one entry per CDR3 protein. The sample shows 220,000 or so distinct CDR3 sequences, around 6.6% of them seen only once. V gave up 7 bases and J gave up 4 bases, with 10 bases separating them. CDR3 length: 12 residues. CDR1 is MNHEY, CDR2 SVGAGI, per germline. The sample was also linked to a second study, of yellow fever vaccine responses in identical twins. That work states: Twins reportedly showed a vaccine T cell response that seemed partly convergent and partly personalized.

The V and J genes are TRBV6-5 and TRBJ1-2; tentatively, D is TRBD1 (5 bases). The source is a woman aged 18-29 years in good health. The source material was memory (CD45RO+) T cells sorted from blood. The CDR3 DNA reads as TGTGCCAGCACCCGGGGCAGCTATGGCTACACCTTC. It yields the protein CASTRGSYGYTF.